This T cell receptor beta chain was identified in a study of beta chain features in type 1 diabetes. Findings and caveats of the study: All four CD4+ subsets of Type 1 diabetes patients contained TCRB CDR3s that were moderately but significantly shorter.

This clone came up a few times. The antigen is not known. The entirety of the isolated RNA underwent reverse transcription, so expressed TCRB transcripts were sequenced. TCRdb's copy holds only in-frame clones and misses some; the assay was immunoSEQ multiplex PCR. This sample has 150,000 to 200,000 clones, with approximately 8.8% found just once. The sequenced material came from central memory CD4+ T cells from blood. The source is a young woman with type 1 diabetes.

CDR3 bases: TGTGCCAGCAGCTTGGACTACTATGGCTACACCTTC. Residues: CASSLDYYGYTF. The chain uses TRBV5-4 and TRBJ1-2; D not certain. The CDR3 runs 12 residues. Trimming cost V 0 bases and J 3 bases, with 3 bases left between them. Germline V gene data show CDR1 as SGHNT and CDR2 as YYREEE (reference sequence).